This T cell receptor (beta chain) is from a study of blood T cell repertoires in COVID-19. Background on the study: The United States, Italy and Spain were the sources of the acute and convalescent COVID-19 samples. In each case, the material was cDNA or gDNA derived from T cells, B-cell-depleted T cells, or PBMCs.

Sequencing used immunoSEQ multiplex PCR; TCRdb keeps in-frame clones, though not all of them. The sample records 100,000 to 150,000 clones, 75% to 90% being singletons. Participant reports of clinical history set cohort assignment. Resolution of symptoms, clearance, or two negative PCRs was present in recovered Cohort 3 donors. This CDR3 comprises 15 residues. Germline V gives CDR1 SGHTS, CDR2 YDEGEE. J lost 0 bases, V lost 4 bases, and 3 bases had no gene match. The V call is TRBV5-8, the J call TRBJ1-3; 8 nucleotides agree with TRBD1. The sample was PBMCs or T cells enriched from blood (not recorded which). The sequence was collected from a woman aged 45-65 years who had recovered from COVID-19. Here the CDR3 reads CASSGQGYSGNTIYF. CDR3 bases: TGTGCCAGCAGCGGACAGGGCTACTCTGGAAACACCATATATTTT.